This TCR beta chain was obtained from a study of shared T cell receptors in the human thymus. Only in-frame clones appear in the TCRdb table, and some are missing; sequencing was by immunoSEQ multiplex PCR. Of about 660,000 clones in the sample, more than 70% were seen once. Germline CDR1 is SGHDT and CDR2 is YYEEEE. V shed 2 bases, J shed 2 bases, and the junction held 2 bases outside the gene matches. CDR3 size: 14 residues. These data were likewise used in another study, on human thymus T cells. From that report: Finnish infants who were healthy and having corrective surgery for congenital heart defects made up the donors. Resected material from corrective heart surgery provided the thymus tissue analysed. It looked as if thymic and blood repertoires used V and J genes in a biased way. Related work showed strongly overlapping thymic repertoires across unrelated individuals.

The sequenced sample was thymocytes. The TCR originated in a boy younger than two with a congenital heart defect. The chain recombines TRBV5-6 with TRBJ2-5; TRBD2 agrees at 8 bases. The CDR3 bases are TGTGCCAGCAGCTTCCGCGGGGGGCAAGAGACCCAGTACTTC. As protein: CASSFRGGQETQYF.